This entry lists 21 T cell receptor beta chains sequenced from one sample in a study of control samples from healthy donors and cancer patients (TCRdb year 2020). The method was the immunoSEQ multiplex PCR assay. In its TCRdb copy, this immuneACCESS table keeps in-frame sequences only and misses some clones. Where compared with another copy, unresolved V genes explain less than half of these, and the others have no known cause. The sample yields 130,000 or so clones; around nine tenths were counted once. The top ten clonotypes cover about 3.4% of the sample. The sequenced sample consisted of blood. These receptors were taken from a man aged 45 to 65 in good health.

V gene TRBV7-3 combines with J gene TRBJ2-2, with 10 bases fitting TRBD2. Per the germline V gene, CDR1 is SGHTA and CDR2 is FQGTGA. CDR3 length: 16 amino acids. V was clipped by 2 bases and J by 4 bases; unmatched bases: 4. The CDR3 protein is CASSLLAGASTGELFF. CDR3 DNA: TGTGCCAGCAGCTTACTAGCGGGGGCCTCCACCGGGGAGCTGTTTTTT.

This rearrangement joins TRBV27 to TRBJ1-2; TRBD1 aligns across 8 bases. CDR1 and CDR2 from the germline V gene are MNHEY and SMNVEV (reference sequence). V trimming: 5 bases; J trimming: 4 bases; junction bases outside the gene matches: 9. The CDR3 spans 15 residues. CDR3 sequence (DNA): TGTGCCAGCAGTCGAACAGGGGGAGGTGGCTATGGCTACACCTTC. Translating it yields CASSRTGGGGYGYTF.

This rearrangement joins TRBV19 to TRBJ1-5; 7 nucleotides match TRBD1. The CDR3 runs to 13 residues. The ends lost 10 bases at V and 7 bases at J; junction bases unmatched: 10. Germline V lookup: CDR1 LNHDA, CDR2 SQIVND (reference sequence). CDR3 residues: CATTAPGGQPQHF. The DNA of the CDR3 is TGTGCCACCACAGCTCCAGGGGGACAGCCCCAGCATTTT.

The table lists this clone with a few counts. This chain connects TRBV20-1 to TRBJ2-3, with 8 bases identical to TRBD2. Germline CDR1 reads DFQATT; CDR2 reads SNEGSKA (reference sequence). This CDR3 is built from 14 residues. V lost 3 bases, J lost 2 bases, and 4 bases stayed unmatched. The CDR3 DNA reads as TGCAGTGCTAGTACTAGCGGATACACAGATACGCAGTATTTT. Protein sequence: CSASTSGYTDTQYF.

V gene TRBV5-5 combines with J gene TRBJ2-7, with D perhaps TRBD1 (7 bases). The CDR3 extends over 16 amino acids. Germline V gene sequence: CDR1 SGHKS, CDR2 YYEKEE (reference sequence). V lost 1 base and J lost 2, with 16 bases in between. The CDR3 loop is CASSLFGQAGTYEQYF. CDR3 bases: TGTGCCAGCAGCTTGTTTGGACAGGCGGGAACCTACGAGCAGTACTTC.

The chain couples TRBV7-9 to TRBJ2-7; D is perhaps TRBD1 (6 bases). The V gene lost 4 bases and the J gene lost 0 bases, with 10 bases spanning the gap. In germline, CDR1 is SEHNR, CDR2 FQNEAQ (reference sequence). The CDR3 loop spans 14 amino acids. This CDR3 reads CASSSGQTSYEQYF. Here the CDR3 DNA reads TGTGCCAGCAGCTCAGGACAGACCTCCTACGAGCAGTACTTC.

The CDR3 protein is CASGFGTSGVQETQYF. The CDR3 coding sequence is TGTGCTAGTGGTTTCGGGACTAGCGGGGTCCAAGAGACCCAGTACTTC. The gene calls are TRBV12-5 and TRBJ2-5; TRBD2 aligns across 13 bases. Germline CDR1 LGHNT, CDR2 FRNRAP. The V segment lost 3 bases and the J segment 1 base; nucleotides outside the gene matches: 2. CDR3 size: 16 residues.

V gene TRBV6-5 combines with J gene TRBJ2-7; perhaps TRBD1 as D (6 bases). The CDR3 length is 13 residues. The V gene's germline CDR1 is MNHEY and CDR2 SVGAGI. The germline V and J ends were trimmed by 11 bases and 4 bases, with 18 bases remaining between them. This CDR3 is CASRKQGLYEQYF. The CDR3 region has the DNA TGTGCCTCTCGGAAACAGGGCTTATACGAGCAGTACTTC.

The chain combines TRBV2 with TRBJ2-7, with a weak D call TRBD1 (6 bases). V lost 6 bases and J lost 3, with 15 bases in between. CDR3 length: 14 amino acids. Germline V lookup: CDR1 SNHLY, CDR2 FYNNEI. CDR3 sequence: CASRLQGVHYEQYF. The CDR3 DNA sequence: TGTGCCAGCAGACTACAGGGAGTCCACTACGAGCAGTACTTC.

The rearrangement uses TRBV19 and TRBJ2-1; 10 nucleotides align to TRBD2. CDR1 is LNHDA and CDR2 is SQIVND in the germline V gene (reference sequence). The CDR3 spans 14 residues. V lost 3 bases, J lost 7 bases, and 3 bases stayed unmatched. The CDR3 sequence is CASSMGTSVNEQFF. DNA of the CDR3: TGTGCCAGTAGTATGGGGACTAGCGTAAATGAGCAGTTCTTC.

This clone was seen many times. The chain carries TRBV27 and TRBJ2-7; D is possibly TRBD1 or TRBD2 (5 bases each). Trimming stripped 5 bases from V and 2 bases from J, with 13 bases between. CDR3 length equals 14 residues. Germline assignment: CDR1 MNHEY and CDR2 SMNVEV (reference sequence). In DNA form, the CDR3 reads TGTGCCAGCAGTGTGGGGACGGACGCCTACGAGCAGTACTTC. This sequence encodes CASSVGTDAYEQYF.

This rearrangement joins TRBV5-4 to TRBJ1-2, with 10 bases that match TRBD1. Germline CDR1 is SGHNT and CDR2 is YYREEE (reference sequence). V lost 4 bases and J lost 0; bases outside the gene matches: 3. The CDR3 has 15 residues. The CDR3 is CASSMTGGANYGYTF. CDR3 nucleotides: TGTGCCAGCAGCATGACAGGGGGCGCTAACTATGGCTACACCTTC.

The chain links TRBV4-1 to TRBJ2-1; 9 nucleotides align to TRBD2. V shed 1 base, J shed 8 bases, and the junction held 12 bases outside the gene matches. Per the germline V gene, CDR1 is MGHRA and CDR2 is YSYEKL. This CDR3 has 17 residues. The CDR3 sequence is CASSQAWLAGGVHEQFF. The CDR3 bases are TGCGCCAGCAGCCAAGCGTGGTTGGCGGGGGGGGTCCATGAGCAGTTCTTC.

The CDR3 loop reads CSVQGQMNTEAFF. The CDR3 DNA reads as TGCAGCGTGCAGGGACAAATGAACACTGAAGCTTTCTTT. This chain connects TRBV29-1 to TRBJ1-1, with a weak D call TRBD1 (6 bases). Looked up from germline, CDR1 is SQVTM and CDR2 is ANQGSEA. This CDR3 contains 13 residues. V gave up 6 bases and J gave up 0 bases, with 11 bases separating them.

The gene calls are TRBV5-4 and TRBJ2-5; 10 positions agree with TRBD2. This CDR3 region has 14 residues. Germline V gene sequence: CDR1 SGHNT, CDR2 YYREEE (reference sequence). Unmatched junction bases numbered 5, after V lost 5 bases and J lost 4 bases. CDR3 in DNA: TGTGCCAGCAGAAATAGCGGGGGGTCAGAGACCCAGTACTTC. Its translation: CASRNSGGSETQYF.

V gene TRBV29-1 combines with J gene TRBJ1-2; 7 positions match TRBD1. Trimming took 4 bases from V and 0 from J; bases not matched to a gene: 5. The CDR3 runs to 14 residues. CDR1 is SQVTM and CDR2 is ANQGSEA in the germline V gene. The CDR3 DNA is TGCAGCGTTGGGGGGACAGACTCTAACTATGGCTACACCTTC. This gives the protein CSVGGTDSNYGYTF. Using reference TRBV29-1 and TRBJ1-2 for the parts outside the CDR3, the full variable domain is SAVISQKPSRDICQRGTSLTIQCQVDSQVTMMFWYRQQPGQSLTLIATANQGSEATYESGFVIDKFPISRPNLTFSTLTVSNMSPEDSSIYLCSVGGTDSNYGYTFGSGTRLTVV.

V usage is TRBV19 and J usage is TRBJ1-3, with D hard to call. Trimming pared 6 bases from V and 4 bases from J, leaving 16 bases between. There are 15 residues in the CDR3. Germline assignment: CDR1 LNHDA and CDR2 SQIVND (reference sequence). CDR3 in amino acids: CASSSTGGSGNTIYF. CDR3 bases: TGTGCCAGTAGCTCAACGGGAGGATCGGGAAACACCATATATTTT.

The DNA of the CDR3 is TGTGCCAGCAGCATAAGCAGGGGGCACCGGGAGCTGTTTTTT. Encoded protein: CASSISRGHRELFF. The chain links TRBV11-3 to TRBJ2-2, with 8 bases matching TRBD1. With 5 bases clipped from V and 9 bases from J, the junction kept 8 bases outside the gene matches. Per the germline V gene, CDR1 is SGHNT and CDR2 is YENEEA. The CDR3 has 14 amino acids.

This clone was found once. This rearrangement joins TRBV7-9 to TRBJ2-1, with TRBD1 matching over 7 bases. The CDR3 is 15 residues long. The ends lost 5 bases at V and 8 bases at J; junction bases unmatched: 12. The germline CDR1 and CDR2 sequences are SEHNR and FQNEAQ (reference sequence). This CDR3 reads CASSPPPKQGYEQFF. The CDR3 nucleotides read TGTGCCAGCAGCCCACCCCCGAAACAGGGGTATGAGCAGTTCTTC.

CDR3 nucleotide sequence: TGTGCCAGCAGCAACGGGACTAGCGGGGGACTATACCAAGAGACCCAGTACTTC. Its translation: CASSNGTSGGLYQETQYF. The rearrangement links TRBV21-1 to TRBJ2-5; TRBD2 is the table's D call and was not checked against the DNA. TRBV21-1 is a pseudogene locus. This CDR3 is 18 amino acids long.

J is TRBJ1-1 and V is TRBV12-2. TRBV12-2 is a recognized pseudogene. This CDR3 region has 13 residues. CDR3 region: CASRFFLAAEAFF. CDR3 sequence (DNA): TGTGCAAGTCGCTTTTTTCTGGCGGCTGAAGCTTTCTTT.